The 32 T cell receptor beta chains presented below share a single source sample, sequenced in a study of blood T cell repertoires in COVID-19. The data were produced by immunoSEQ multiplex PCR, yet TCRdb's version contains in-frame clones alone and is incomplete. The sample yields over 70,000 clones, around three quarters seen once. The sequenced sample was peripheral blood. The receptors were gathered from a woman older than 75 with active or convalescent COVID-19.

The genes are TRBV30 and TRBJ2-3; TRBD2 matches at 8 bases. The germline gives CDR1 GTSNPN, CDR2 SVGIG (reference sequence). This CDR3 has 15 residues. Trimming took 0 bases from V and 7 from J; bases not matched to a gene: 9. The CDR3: CAWSVRGGSVNTQYF. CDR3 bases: TGTGCCTGGAGTGTACGGGGGGGCTCGGTGAATACGCAGTATTTT.

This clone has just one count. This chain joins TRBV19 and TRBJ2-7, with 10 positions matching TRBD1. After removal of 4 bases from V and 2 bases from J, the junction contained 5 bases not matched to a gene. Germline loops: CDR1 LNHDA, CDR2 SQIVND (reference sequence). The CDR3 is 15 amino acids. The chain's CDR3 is CASSKRTGGAYEQYF. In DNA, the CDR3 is TGTGCCAGTAGTAAACGGACAGGGGGGGCCTACGAGCAGTACTTC.

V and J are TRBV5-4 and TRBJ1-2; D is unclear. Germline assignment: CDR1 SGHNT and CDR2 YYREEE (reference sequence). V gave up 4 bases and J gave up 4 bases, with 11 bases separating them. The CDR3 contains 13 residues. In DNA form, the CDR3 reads TGTGCCAGCAGCCCTCAGTTGTCCTATGGCTACACCTTC. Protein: CASSPQLSYGYTF.

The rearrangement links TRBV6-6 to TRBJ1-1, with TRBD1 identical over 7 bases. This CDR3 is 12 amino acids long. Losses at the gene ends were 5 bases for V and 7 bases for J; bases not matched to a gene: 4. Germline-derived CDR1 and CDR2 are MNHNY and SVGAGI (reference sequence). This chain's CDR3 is CASSQTGYEAFF. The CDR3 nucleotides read TGTGCCAGCAGTCAGACAGGGTATGAAGCTTTCTTT.

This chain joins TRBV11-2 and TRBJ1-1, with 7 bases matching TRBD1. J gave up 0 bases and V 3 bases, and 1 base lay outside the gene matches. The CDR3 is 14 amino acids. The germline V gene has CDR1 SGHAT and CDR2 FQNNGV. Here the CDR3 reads CASSFQGVNTEAFF. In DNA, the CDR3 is TGTGCCAGCAGCTTCCAGGGGGTGAACACTGAAGCTTTCTTT.

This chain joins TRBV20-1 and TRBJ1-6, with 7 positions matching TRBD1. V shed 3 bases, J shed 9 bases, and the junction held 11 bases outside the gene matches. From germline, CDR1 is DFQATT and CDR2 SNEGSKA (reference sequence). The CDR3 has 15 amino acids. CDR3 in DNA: TGCAGTGCTAGTCAGGGGGTGGGGTGGGGTTCACCCCTCCACTTT. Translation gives CSASQGVGWGSPLHF.

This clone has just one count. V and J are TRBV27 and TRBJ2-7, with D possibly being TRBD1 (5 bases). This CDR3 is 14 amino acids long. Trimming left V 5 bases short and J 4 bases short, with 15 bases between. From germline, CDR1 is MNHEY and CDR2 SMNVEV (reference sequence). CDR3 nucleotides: TGTGCCAGCAGTCCGACGGACAACTTTTACGAGCAGTACTTC. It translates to CASSPTDNFYEQYF.

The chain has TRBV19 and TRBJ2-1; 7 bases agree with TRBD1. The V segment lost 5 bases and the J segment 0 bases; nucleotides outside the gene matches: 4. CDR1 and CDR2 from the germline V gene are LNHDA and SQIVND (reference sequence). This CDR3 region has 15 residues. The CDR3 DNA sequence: TGTGCCAGTAGTTCGGACAGGAGCTCCTACAATGAGCAGTTCTTC. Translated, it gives CASSSDRSSYNEQFF.

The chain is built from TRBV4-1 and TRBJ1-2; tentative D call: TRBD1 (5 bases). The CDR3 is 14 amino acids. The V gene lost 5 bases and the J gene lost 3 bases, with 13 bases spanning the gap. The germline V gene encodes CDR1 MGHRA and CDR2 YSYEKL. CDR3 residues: CASSFRWGDYGYTF. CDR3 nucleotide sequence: TGCGCCAGCAGCTTCCGGTGGGGGGACTATGGCTACACCTTC.

This CDR3 reads CASSVASGGHTDTQYF. The CDR3 DNA reads TGTGCCAGCAGCGTAGCGAGCGGGGGCCACACAGATACGCAGTATTTT. The chain couples TRBV9 to TRBJ2-3, with TRBD2 matching over 8 bases. The ends lost 0 bases at V and 2 bases at J; junction bases unmatched: 5. CDR3 length: 16 amino acids. CDR1 and CDR2 from the germline V gene are SGDLS and YYNGEE.

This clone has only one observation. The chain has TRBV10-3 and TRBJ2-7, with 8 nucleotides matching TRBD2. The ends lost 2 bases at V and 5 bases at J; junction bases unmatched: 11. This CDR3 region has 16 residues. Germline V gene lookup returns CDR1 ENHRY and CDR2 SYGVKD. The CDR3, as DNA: TGTGCCATCAGTGAGGCTAACTCGGGGGGGCCCAACGAGCAGTACTTC. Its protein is CAISEANSGGPNEQYF.

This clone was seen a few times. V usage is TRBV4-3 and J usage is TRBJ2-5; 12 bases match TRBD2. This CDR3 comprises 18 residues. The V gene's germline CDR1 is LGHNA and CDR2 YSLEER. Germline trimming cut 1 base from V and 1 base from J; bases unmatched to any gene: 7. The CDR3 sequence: CASSQGVASGGAQETQYF. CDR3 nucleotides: TGCGCCAGCAGCCAAGGGGTGGCTAGCGGGGGGGCCCAAGAGACCCAGTACTTC.

CDR3 in amino acids: CSAVEGNYGYTF. CDR3 nucleotides: TGCAGCGCTGTGGAGGGAAACTATGGCTACACCTTC. The chain joins TRBV29-1 to TRBJ1-2; no clear D gene. From germline, CDR1 is SQVTM and CDR2 ANQGSEA. The CDR3 runs 12 residues. Trimming cost V 7 bases and J 2 bases, with 11 bases left between them.

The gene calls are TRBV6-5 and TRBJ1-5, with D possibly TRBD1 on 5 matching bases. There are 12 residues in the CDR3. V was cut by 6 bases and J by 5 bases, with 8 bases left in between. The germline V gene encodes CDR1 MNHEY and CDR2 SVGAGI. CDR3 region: CASRKGDQPQHF. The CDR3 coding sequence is TGTGCCAGCAGGAAAGGGGATCAGCCCCAGCATTTT.

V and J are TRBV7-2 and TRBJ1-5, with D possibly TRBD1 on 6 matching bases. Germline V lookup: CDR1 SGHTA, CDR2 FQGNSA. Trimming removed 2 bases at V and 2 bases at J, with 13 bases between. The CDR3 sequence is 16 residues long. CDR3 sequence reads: CASSLPTGSGNQPQHF. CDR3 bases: TGTGCCAGCAGCTTACCGACAGGCTCGGGCAATCAGCCCCAGCATTTT.

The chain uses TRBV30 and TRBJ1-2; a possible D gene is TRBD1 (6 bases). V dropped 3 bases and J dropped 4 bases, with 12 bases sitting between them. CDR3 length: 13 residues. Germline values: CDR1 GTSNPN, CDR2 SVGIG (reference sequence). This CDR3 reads CAWSGQLSYGYTF. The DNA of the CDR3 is TGTGCCTGGAGCGGACAGCTGAGCTATGGCTACACCTTC.

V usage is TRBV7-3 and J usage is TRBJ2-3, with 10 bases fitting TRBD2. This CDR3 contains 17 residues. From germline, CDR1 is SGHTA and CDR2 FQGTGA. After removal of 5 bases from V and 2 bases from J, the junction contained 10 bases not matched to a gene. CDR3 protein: CASSPGLAGAITDTQYF. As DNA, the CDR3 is TGTGCCAGCAGCCCAGGGCTAGCGGGGGCTATCACAGATACGCAGTATTTT.

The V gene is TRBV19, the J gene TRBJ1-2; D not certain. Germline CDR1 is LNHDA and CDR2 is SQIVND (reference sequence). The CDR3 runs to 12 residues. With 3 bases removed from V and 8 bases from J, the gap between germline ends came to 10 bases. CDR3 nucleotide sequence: TGTGCCAGTAGTATGGTCACCGGGGGCTACACCTTC. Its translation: CASSMVTGGYTF.

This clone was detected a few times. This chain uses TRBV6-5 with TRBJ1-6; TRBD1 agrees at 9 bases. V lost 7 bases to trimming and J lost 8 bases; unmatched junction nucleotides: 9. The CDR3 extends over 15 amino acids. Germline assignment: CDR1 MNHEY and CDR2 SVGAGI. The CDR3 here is CASNRDRDPDSPLHF. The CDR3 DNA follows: TGTGCCAGCAACCGGGACAGGGATCCAGATTCACCCCTCCACTTT.

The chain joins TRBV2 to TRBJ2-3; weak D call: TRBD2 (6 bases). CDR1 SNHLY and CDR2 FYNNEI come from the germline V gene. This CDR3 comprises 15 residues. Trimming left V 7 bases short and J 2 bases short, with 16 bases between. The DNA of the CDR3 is TGTGCCAGCACCCCTACTAGCACCTCCACAGATACGCAGTATTTT. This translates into CASTPTSTSTDTQYF.

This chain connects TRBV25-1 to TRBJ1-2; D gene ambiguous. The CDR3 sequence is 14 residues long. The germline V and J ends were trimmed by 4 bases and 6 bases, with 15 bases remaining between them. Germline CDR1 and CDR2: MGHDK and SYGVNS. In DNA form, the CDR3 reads TGTGCCAGCAGTGTCCTTACAAATCCCAATGGCTACACCTTC. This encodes CASSVLTNPNGYTF.

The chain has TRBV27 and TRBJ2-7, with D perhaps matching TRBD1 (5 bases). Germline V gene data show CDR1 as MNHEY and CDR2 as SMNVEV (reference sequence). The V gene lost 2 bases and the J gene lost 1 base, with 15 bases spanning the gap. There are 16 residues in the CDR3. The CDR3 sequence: CASSLSRQGWSYEQYF. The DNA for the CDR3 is TGTGCCAGCAGTTTAAGCCGGCAGGGTTGGTCCTACGAGCAGTACTTC.

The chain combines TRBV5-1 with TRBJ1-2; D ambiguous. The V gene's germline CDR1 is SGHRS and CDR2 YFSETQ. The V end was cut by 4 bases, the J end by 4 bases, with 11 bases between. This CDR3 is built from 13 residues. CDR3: CASSLHGPYGYTF. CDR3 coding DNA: TGCGCCAGCAGCCTACATGGGCCCTATGGCTACACCTTC.

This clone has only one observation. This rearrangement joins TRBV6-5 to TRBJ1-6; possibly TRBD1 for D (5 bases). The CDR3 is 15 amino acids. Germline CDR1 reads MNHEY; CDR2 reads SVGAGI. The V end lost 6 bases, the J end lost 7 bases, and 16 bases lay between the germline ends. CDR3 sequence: CASSYYRPSNSPLHF. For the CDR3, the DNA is TGTGCCAGCAGCTATTACAGGCCCAGCAATTCACCCCTCCACTTT.

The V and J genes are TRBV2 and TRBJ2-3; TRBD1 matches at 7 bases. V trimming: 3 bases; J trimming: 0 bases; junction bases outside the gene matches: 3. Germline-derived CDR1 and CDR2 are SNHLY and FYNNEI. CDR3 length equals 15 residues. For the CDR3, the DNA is TGTGCCAGCAGTGAGGGACAGACTAGCACAGATACGCAGTATTTT. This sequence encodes CASSEGQTSTDTQYF.

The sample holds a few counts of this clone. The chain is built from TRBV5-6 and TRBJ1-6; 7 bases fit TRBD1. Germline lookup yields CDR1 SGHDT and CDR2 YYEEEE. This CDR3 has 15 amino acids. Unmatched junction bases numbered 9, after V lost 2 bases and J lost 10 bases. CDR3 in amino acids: CASSFGWTGGSPLHF. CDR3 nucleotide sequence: TGTGCCAGCAGCTTCGGCTGGACAGGCGGGTCACCCCTCCACTTT.

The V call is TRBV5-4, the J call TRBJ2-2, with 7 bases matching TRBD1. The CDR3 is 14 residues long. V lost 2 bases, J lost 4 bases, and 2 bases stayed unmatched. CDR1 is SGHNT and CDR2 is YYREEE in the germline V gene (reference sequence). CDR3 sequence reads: CASSFRQGTGELFF. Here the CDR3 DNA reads TGTGCCAGCAGCTTCCGACAGGGCACCGGGGAGCTGTTTTTT.

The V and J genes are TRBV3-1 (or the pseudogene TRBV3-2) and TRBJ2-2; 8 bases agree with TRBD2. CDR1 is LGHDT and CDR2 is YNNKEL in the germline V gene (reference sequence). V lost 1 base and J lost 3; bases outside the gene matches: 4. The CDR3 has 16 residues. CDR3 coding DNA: TGTGCCAGCAGCCAAGGAGCGGGAGAAGACACCGGGGAGCTGTTTTTT. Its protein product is CASSQGAGEDTGELFF.

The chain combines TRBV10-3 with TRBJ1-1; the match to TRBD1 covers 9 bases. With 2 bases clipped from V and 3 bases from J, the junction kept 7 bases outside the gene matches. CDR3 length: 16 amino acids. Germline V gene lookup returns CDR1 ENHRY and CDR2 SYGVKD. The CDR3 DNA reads TGTGCCATCAGTGAGGGGGGACAGGGCTGGGACACTGAAGCTTTCTTT. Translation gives CAISEGGQGWDTEAFF.

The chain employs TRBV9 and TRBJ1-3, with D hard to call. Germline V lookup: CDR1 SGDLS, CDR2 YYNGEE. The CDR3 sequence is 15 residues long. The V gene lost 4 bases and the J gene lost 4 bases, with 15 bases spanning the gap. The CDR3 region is CASSSSTGIGNTIYF. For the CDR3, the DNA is TGTGCCAGCAGCAGCAGCACGGGGATCGGAAACACCATATATTTT.

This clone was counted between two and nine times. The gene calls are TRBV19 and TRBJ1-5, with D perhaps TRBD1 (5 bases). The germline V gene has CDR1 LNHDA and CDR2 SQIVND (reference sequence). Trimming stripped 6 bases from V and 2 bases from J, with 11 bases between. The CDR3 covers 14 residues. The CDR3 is CASSGGSGNQPQHF. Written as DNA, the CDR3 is TGTGCCAGTAGCGGGGGGTCGGGCAATCAGCCCCAGCATTTT.

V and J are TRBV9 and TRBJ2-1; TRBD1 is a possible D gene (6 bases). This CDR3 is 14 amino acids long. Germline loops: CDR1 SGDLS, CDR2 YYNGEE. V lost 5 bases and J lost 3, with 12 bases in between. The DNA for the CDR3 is TGTGCCAGCAGTAAGCAGGGGATCTACAATGAGCAGTTCTTC. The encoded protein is CASSKQGIYNEQFF.